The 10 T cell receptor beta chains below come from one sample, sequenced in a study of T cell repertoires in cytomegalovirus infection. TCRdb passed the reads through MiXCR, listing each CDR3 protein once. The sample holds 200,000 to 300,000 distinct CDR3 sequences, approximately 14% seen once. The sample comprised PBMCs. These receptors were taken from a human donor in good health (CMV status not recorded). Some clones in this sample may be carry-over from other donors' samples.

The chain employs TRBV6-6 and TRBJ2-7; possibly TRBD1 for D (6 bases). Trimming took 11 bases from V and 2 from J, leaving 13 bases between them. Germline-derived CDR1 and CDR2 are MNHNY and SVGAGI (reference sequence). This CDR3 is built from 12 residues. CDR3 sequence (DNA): TGTGCCCATGGACAGACGCCCTACGAGCAGTACTTC. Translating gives CAHGQTPYEQYF.

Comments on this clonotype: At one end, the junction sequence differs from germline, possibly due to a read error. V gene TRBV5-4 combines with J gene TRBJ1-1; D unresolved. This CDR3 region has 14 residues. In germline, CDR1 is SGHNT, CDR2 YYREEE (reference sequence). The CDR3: CASSLREGNTEACF. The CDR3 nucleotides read TGTGCCAGCAGCTTGAGAGAAGGGAACACTGAAGCTTGCTTT.

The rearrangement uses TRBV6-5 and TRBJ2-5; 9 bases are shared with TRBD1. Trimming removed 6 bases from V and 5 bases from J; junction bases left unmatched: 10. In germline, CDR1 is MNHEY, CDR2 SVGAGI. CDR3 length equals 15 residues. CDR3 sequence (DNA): TGTGCCAGCAGCCCCAAGGGACAGGGCGGGGAGACCCAGTACTTC. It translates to CASSPKGQGGETQYF.

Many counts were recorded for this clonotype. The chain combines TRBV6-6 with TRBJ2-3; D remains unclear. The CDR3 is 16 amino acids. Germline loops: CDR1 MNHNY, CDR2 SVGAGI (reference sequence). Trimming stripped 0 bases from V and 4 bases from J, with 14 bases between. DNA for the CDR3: TGTGCCAGCAGTTACTCGAAGGCAAGGGTAGCAGATACGCAGTATTTT. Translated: CASSYSKARVADTQYF.

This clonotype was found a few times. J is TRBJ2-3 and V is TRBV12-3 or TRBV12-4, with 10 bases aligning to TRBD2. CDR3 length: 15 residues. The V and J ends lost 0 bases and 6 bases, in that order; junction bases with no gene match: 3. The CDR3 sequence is CASSLAPSGGDTQYF. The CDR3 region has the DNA TGTGCCAGCAGTTTAGCGCCTAGCGGGGGCGATACGCAGTATTTT.

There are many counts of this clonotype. The CDR3 reads CATSDGTSGYEQYF. CDR3 coding DNA: TGTGCCACCAGTGATGGGACTAGCGGCTACGAGCAGTACTTC. V gene TRBV24-1 combines with J gene TRBJ2-7; 11 bases agree with TRBD2. CDR1 and CDR2 from the germline V gene are KGHDR and SFDVKD. This CDR3 is 14 amino acids long. V lost 3 bases to trimming and J lost 3 bases; unmatched junction nucleotides: 0.

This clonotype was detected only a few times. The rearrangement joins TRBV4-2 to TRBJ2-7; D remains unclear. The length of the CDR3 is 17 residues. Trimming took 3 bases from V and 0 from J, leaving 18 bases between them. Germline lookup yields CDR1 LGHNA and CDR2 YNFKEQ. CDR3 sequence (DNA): TGTGCCAGCAGCCACCCCCCCGGCAGTGTGAGCTCCTACGAGCAGTACTTC. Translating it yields CASSHPPGSVSSYEQYF.

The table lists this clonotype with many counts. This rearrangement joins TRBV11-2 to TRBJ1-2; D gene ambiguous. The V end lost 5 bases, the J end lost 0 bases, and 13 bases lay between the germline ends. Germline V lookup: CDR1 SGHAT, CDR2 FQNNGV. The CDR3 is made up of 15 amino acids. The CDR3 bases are TGTGCCAGCAGCCAAAAGCTTAAAGCTAACTATGGCTACACCTTC. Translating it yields CASSQKLKANYGYTF.

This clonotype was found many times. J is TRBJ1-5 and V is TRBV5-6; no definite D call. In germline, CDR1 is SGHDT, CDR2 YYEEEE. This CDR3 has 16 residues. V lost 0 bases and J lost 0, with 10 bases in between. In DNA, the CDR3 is TGTGCCAGCAGCTTGGCCGGGTGGGATAGCAATCAGCCCCAGCATTTT. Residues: CASSLAGWDSNQPQHF. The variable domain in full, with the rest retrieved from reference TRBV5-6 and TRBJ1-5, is DAGVTQSPTHLIKTRGQQVTLRCSPKSGHDTVSWYQQALGQGPQFIFQYYEEEERQRGNFPDRFSGHQFPNYSSELNVNALLLGDSALYLCASSLAGWDSNQPQHFGDGTRLSIL.

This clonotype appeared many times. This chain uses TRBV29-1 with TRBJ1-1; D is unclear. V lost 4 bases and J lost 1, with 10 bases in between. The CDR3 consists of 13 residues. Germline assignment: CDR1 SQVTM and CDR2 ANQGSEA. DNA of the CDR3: TGCAGCGTTGGGGATTGGAAGAACACTGAAGCTTTCTTT. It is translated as CSVGDWKNTEAFF.